The source of this T cell receptor beta chain is a study of sequential checkpoint blockade in melanoma. Study context: Both treatment sequences were followed by maintenance nivolumab.

This CDR3 spans 13 amino acids. Deletions cut 5 bases from V and 3 bases from J, with 11 bases between. Germline values: CDR1 SGHVS, CDR2 FQNEAQ. TCRdb keeps only in-frame clones here, not all; method: immunoSEQ multiplex PCR. Here the sample spans 17,000 or so clones, roughly 71% being singletons. Noted treatment: randomized to nivolumab then ipilimumab (arm A) or the reverse (arm B). This clone has more than one count but fewer than ten. The chain couples TRBV7-8 to TRBJ2-7; maybe TRBD2 (6 bases). Sequenced material: CD8+ T cells sorted from blood (inferred from file names), taken from a patient given nivolumab and ipilimumab in sequence. This TCR derives from a human donor with melanoma. The CDR3, as DNA: TGTGCCAGCAGCCCCCGGGAGAACTACGAGCAGTACGTC. Protein sequence: CASSPRENYEQYV.